The text below deals with one T cell receptor (beta chain). This sample stems from a study of blood T cell repertoires in COVID-19. Turning to the study itself: Acute-phase and convalescent COVID-19 samples originated in the United States, Italy and Spain. PBMCs, B-cell-depleted T cells, or T cells provided the cDNA or gDNA that made up the material.

Source study methods: The assay estimated nucleated cells by amplifying reference gene primers. Assay used: immunoSEQ multiplex PCR; TCRdb lists only in-frame clones, some missing. V and J calls and clone size are as listed in that table; D and trimming were resolved from the DNA. This table holds about 120,000 clones, 75% to 90% found once. V gave up 0 bases and J gave up 3 bases, with 13 bases separating them. Germline CDR1 reads KGHDR; CDR2 reads SFDVKD. The CDR3 extends over 16 amino acids. This TCR came from a man aged 65 to 85 with active or convalescent COVID-19. This chain joins TRBV24-1 and TRBJ1-1; D perhaps matches TRBD1 (6 bases). Sequencing input: peripheral blood. The CDR3 spells CATSDLRPGVYTEAFF. The CDR3 DNA is TGTGCCACCAGTGATTTGCGGCCAGGGGTTTACACTGAAGCTTTCTTT.